A single sample gave rise to the 20 T cell receptor beta chains below, sequenced in a study of cytomegalovirus exposure and HLA in healthy donors. PCR employed 60 Vbeta and 13 Jbeta primers. The method was immunoSEQ multiplex PCR; TCRdb's version includes in-frame clones alone and lacks a portion of them. This table holds 150,000 or so clones, roughly 75% found once. Sequencing used PBMCs. These TCRs come from a woman in her 50s in good health and CMV-seropositive.

V usage is TRBV7-9 and J usage is TRBJ2-7; tentatively, D is TRBD2 (7 bases). Trimming pared 8 bases from V and 2 bases from J, leaving 16 bases between. Per the germline V gene, CDR1 is SEHNR and CDR2 is FQNEAQ (reference sequence). The CDR3 length is 14 residues. This chain's CDR3 is CASRGGGPTYEQYF. In DNA form, the CDR3 reads TGTGCCAGCCGAGGGGGGGGTCCGACCTACGAGCAGTACTTC.

The chain has TRBV4-1 and TRBJ1-1; D gene ambiguous. CDR3 length: 15 amino acids. The V end lost 6 bases, the J end lost 3 bases, and 17 bases lay between the germline ends. Germline V gives CDR1 MGHRA, CDR2 YSYEKL. The CDR3 DNA reads TGCGCCAGCAGGTTGCGGGAGGGCTCGGACACTGAAGCTTTCTTT. Translation: CASRLREGSDTEAFF.

This chain connects TRBV7-6 to TRBJ1-1; tentative D call: TRBD1 (5 bases). Per germline, CDR1 SGHVS and CDR2 FNYEAQ. This CDR3 is built from 13 residues. The germline V and J ends were trimmed by 7 bases and 1 base, with 10 bases remaining between them. The CDR3 here is CASKVGQNTEAFF. The DNA of the CDR3 is TGTGCCAGCAAAGTCGGACAGAACACTGAAGCTTTCTTT.

For this clone: Other DNA sequences in this specimen translate into the identical CDR3. The genes are TRBV4-2 and TRBJ1-5, with D possibly being TRBD1 (5 bases). CDR3 length: 16 amino acids. CDR1 is LGHNA and CDR2 is YNFKEQ in the germline V gene. V lost 0 bases to trimming and J lost 0 bases, with 9 bases between them. CDR3 coding DNA: TGTGCCAGCAGCCAAGAATCGGGGGATAGCAATCAGCCCCAGCATTTT. This sequence encodes CASSQESGDSNQPQHF.

The chain combines TRBV10-3 with TRBJ2-7; perhaps TRBD2 as D (5 bases). Germline-derived CDR1 and CDR2 are ENHRY and SYGVKD. This CDR3 comprises 9 residues. V was cut by 7 bases and J by 9 bases, with 7 bases left in between. The CDR3 loop is CAINRGQYF. CDR3 nucleotide sequence: TGTGCCATCAATCGGGGGCAGTACTTC.

The V gene is TRBV15, the J gene TRBJ2-3; TRBD1 is a possible D gene (5 bases). The germline V and J ends were trimmed by 1 base and 1 base, with 12 bases remaining between them. Per germline, CDR1 LNHNV and CDR2 YYDKDF (reference sequence). The CDR3 runs 16 residues. CDR3 residues: CATSRGLTAGTDTQYF. CDR3 DNA: TGTGCCACCAGCAGAGGACTGACAGCAGGCACAGATACGCAGTATTTT.

The CDR3 loop reads CASSYSRTGLGYTF. In DNA form, the CDR3 reads TGTGCCAGCAGTTACTCGAGGACAGGCCTTGGCTACACCTTC. The chain links TRBV6-5 to TRBJ1-2, with 7 bases aligning to TRBD1. The CDR3 length is 14 residues. Germline loops: CDR1 MNHEY, CDR2 SVGAGI. The V gene end was trimmed by 0 bases and the J gene end by 7 bases; junction bases not matched to a gene: 5.

The chain links TRBV6-4 to TRBJ2-2, with a tentative D call TRBD1 (5 bases). V lost 2 bases, J lost 0 bases, and 10 bases lay in between. The CDR3 sequence is 16 residues long. CDR1 MRHNA and CDR2 SNTAGT come from the germline V gene. The CDR3: CASSDEWGPNTGELFF. The CDR3 bases are TGTGCCAGCAGTGACGAGTGGGGCCCGAACACCGGGGAGCTGTTTTTT.

This sequence joins TRBV11-2 and TRBJ2-5; 8 bases fit TRBD1. The CDR3 sequence is 15 residues long. Germline V gives CDR1 SGHAT, CDR2 FQNNGV. The trim removed 5 bases at V and 1 base at J, leaving 6 bases unmatched. CDR3 loop: CASSPGQVIQETQYF. Here the CDR3 DNA reads TGTGCCAGCAGCCCGGGACAGGTAATCCAAGAGACCCAGTACTTC.

V gene TRBV27 combines with J gene TRBJ1-2; the match to TRBD1 covers 7 bases. Germline V gives CDR1 MNHEY, CDR2 SMNVEV (reference sequence). This CDR3 contains 14 residues. The ends lost 1 base at V and 10 bases at J; junction bases unmatched: 9. This chain's CDR3 is CASSLYGRGAFYTF. The CDR3, as DNA: TGTGCCAGCAGTTTATATGGCAGGGGGGCTTTCTACACCTTC.

V and J are TRBV6-6 and TRBJ1-1; 11 positions agree with TRBD1. Germline-derived CDR1 and CDR2 are MNHNY and SVGAGI (reference sequence). Losses at the gene ends were 2 bases for V and 6 bases for J; bases not matched to a gene: 8. The CDR3 runs to 16 residues. The CDR3 here is CASSYGQGAPNPEAFF. The CDR3 nucleotides read TGTGCCAGCAGTTACGGACAGGGGGCCCCTAACCCTGAAGCTTTCTTT.

The V gene is TRBV7-9, the J gene TRBJ2-1, with 7 bases fitting TRBD1. The CDR3 sequence is 13 residues long. Germline CDR1 is SEHNR and CDR2 is FQNEAQ (reference sequence). The J segment lost 5 bases and the V segment lost 4 bases, leaving 2 bases of the junction unmatched. The CDR3 DNA follows: TGTGCCAGCAGCTCCGGGACAGACAATGAGCAGTTCTTC. This codes for CASSSGTDNEQFF.

This clone turned up a few times. The rearrangement links TRBV7-9 to TRBJ1-2; D unresolved. V was pared by 5 bases and J by 4 bases, with 20 bases between. CDR1 SEHNR and CDR2 FQNEAQ come from the germline V gene (reference sequence). The CDR3 covers 16 residues. CDR3 in amino acids: CASSLGSGRGAYGYTF. The CDR3 DNA reads TGTGCCAGCAGCCTAGGGAGCGGGAGAGGTGCCTATGGCTACACCTTC.

The V gene is TRBV27, the J gene TRBJ2-7; D possibly corresponds to TRBD2 (6 bases). Germline assignment: CDR1 MNHEY and CDR2 SMNVEV (reference sequence). Trimming took off 4 bases at V and 6 bases at J, with 10 bases between the two ends. The CDR3 consists of 12 residues. CDR3 DNA: TGTGCCAGCAGTTACGGGGGTGGCGAGCAGTACTTC. Amino acid sequence: CASSYGGGEQYF.

This chain joins TRBV30 and TRBJ1-1, with D maybe TRBD1 (6 bases). CDR1 GTSNPN and CDR2 SVGIG come from the germline V gene (reference sequence). The germline V and J ends were trimmed by 4 bases and 0 bases, with 12 bases remaining between them. This CDR3 region has 14 residues. CDR3 residues: CAWTLKGVNTEAFF. CDR3 nucleotides: TGTGCCTGGACCCTAAAGGGGGTGAACACTGAAGCTTTCTTT.

The chain combines TRBV4-3 with TRBJ2-1; 9 bases align to TRBD1. The CDR3 has 15 amino acids. The germline gives CDR1 LGHNA, CDR2 YSLEER. V lost 4 bases and J lost 4; bases outside the gene matches: 5. The CDR3 protein is CASSLDRGGYNEQFF. In nucleotides, the CDR3 is TGCGCCAGCAGCCTTGACAGGGGGGGATACAATGAGCAGTTCTTC.

This chain connects TRBV10-3 to TRBJ2-7; the match to TRBD2 covers 8 bases. Germline values: CDR1 ENHRY, CDR2 SYGVKD. V shed 6 bases and J 6 bases; nucleotides not matched to a gene: 7. CDR3 length: 13 amino acids. The CDR3 is CAISGGGPTEQYF. Here the CDR3 DNA reads TGTGCCATCAGCGGGGGGGGTCCGACCGAGCAGTACTTC.

J is TRBJ2-3 and V is TRBV7-2, with D perhaps matching TRBD1 (6 bases). The CDR3 spans 15 residues. The V gene's germline CDR1 is SGHTA and CDR2 FQGNSA. V lost 1 base, J lost 3 bases, and 11 bases lay in between. The CDR3 here is CASSLVGGGTDTQYF. The CDR3 DNA reads as TGTGCCAGCAGCTTAGTAGGGGGTGGAACAGATACGCAGTATTTT.

The CDR3 DNA reads as TGTGCCAGCAAGGGTGACAGGGCTATTGATGAGCAGTTCTTC. It specifies CASKGDRAIDEQFF. The chain combines TRBV27 with TRBJ2-1; 7 nucleotides line up with TRBD1. Germline V CDR1 and CDR2: MNHEY, SMNVEV (reference sequence). The CDR3 spans 14 residues. With 7 bases clipped from V and 8 bases from J, the junction kept 11 bases outside the gene matches.

V and J are TRBV28 and TRBJ1-4, with D maybe TRBD1 (6 bases). The germline gives CDR1 MDHEN, CDR2 SYDVKM. V dropped 3 bases and J dropped 0 bases, with 14 bases sitting between them. The length of the CDR3 is 17 residues. The CDR3 nucleotides are TGTGCCAGCAGTTTTTTGGGCAGGGGCGCAACTAATGAAAAACTGTTTTTT. It encodes CASSFLGRGATNEKLFF.